Given below is one T cell receptor (beta chain) in context. Antigen: not known. V was clipped by 10 bases and J by 1 base, with 23 bases between them. CDR1 is SGHNT and CDR2 is YYREEE in the germline V gene (reference sequence). This CDR3 is 16 amino acids long. This sample is part of a study of OX40 agonist ivuxolimab in advanced cancers. Findings of the study overall: Some nonresponders additionally presented with little normalized T-cell clonal expansion. Compared with others, partial responders at 0.1-3.0 mg/kg displayed clonal expansion among the lowest.

Measured with immunoSEQ multiplex PCR; TCRdb has only the in-frame clones, and not every one. The sample lists about 67,000 clones; 80% to 90% were seen once. Source: CD4+ or CD8+ T cells sorted from blood, taken in a trial of the OX40 agonist ivuxolimab. The V gene is TRBV5-4, the J gene TRBJ2-5; D perhaps matches TRBD1 (5 bases). This receptor was obtained from an adult with an advanced solid tumor such as melanoma, head and neck, liver or kidney cancer. As DNA, the CDR3 is TGTGCCTCATGGGAACGCATCGGACACACCCAAGAGACCCAGTACTTC. Its translation: CASWERIGHTQETQYF.